These 22 T cell receptor beta chains were sequenced from one sample in a study of CD8 T cells in Susac syndrome. A quantity of roughly 0.5 to 1 ug RNA underwent reverse transcription using random hexamers. TCRdb reprocessed the immunoSEQ multiplex PCR reads with MiXCR, giving one entry per CDR3 protein. The sample holds about 80,000 distinct CDR3 sequences, about 94% seen once. The material sequenced was CD8+ T cells from PBMCs. These receptors were collected from a human donor with Susac syndrome.

The chain has TRBV7-2 and TRBJ2-1; D is possibly TRBD1 or TRBD2 (6 bases each). CDR3 length: 17 residues. Trimming stripped 4 bases from V and 5 bases from J, with 21 bases between. Looked up from germline, CDR1 is SGHTA and CDR2 is FQGNSA. The CDR3 sequence is CASSWGDIQKVHNEQFF. CDR3 in DNA: TGTGCCAGCAGCTGGGGGGACATCCAGAAGGTCCACAATGAGCAGTTCTTC.

The genes are TRBV5-4 and TRBJ1-1; no clear D gene. Per germline, CDR1 SGHNT and CDR2 YYREEE (reference sequence). With 1 base removed from V and 8 bases from J, the gap between germline ends came to 9 bases. The CDR3 has 12 amino acids. CDR3 protein: CASSLKAQEAFF. The CDR3 DNA follows: TGTGCCAGCAGCTTGAAGGCCCAGGAAGCTTTCTTT.

This chain links TRBV29-1 with TRBJ1-5; D call uncertain. The V end was cut by 0 bases, the J end by 7 bases, with 7 bases between. This CDR3 has 12 residues. CDR1 is SQVTM, CDR2 ANQGSEA, per germline. The CDR3 here is CSVEDPGQPQHF. The CDR3 DNA reads as TGCAGCGTTGAAGATCCGGGGCAGCCCCAGCATTTT.

The chain employs TRBV11-1 and TRBJ2-5; possibly TRBD1 or TRBD2 for D (5 bases each). V lost 3 bases and J 5 bases, leaving 10 bases between the germline ends. The CDR3 is 13 residues long. The germline gives CDR1 SGHAT, CDR2 FQDESV (reference sequence). CDR3 sequence (DNA): TGTGCCAGCAGCTTTTTGGGGGACGAGACCCAGTACTTC. Residues: CASSFLGDETQYF.

This chain joins TRBV2 and TRBJ2-1; perhaps TRBD2 as D (5 bases). Trimming left V 8 bases short and J 1 base short, with 9 bases between. The germline gives CDR1 SNHLY, CDR2 FYNNEI. This CDR3 spans 13 amino acids. In nucleotides, the CDR3 is TGTGCCAGCCGACGGGAATCCTACAATGAGCAGTTCTTC. Residues: CASRRESYNEQFF.

This sequence joins TRBV7-6 and TRBJ2-3; 7 nucleotides align to TRBD2. The CDR3 covers 16 residues. CDR1 and CDR2 (germline): SGHVS, FNYEAQ. V lost 0 bases to trimming and J lost 4 bases; unmatched junction nucleotides: 7. The CDR3 region has the DNA TGTGCCAGCAGCTTAGCTTCCAGCGGGGTGCCAGATACGCAGTATTTT. Encoded protein: CASSLASSGVPDTQYF.

The chain joins TRBV20-1 to TRBJ1-1, with 7 bases fitting TRBD1. Trimming took 4 bases from V and 6 from J; bases not matched to a gene: 5. The length of the CDR3 is 12 residues. Germline V gives CDR1 DFQATT, CDR2 SNEGSKA (reference sequence). CDR3 region: CSAKTGTPEAFF. The CDR3 nucleotides are TGCAGTGCTAAGACAGGGACCCCTGAAGCTTTCTTT.

This chain joins TRBV19 and TRBJ2-1, with D hard to call. The germline V and J ends were trimmed by 4 bases and 3 bases, with 13 bases remaining between them. The CDR3 sequence is 15 residues long. The germline CDR1 and CDR2 sequences are LNHDA and SQIVND (reference sequence). The DNA of the CDR3 is TGTGCCAGTAGTACCGCCGCCGATAGCTACAATGAGCAGTTCTTC. It yields the protein CASSTAADSYNEQFF.

This chain connects TRBV2 to TRBJ2-3; D may be TRBD2 (6 bases). CDR3 length: 15 amino acids. Germline V lookup: CDR1 SNHLY, CDR2 FYNNEI. Trimming took 7 bases from V and 2 from J, leaving 16 bases between them. For the CDR3, the DNA is TGTGCCAGCATTGCGCGCGGGGACCTCACAGATACGCAGTATTTT. It encodes CASIARGDLTDTQYF.

The CDR3 nucleotides are TGTGCCAGCTCATTGGGGGGGCCGACATTCTACGAGCAGTACTTC. It translates to CASSLGGPTFYEQYF. The chain joins TRBV7-9 to TRBJ2-7, with a tentative D call TRBD2 (7 bases). V was shortened by 8 bases and J by 3 bases, with 20 bases between the two germline ends. This CDR3 has 15 amino acids. Germline V gene lookup returns CDR1 SEHNR and CDR2 FQNEAQ (reference sequence). Variable domain in full (rest from reference TRBV7-9 and TRBJ2-7): DTGVSQNPRHKITKRGQNVTFRCDPISEHNRLYWYRQTLGQGPEFLTYFQNEAQLEKSRLLSDRFSAERPKGSFSTLEIQRTEQGDSAMYLCASSLGGPTFYEQYFGPGTRLTVT.

This sequence joins TRBV28 and TRBJ2-7; D ambiguous. V lost 4 bases and J lost 6, with 10 bases in between. The CDR3 length is 12 residues. Germline V lookup: CDR1 MDHEN, CDR2 SYDVKM. CDR3 bases: TGTGCCAGCAGTTCCGATCCCGGCGAGCAGTACTTC. It encodes CASSSDPGEQYF.

The chain employs TRBV27 and TRBJ1-5; D is uncertain. This CDR3 contains 15 residues. CDR1 and CDR2 (germline): MNHEY, SMNVEV (reference sequence). V gave up 5 bases and J gave up 0 bases, with 11 bases separating them. CDR3 in amino acids: CASSLYSDSNQPQHF. CDR3 coding DNA: TGTGCCAGCAGTCTTTACAGCGATAGCAATCAGCCCCAGCATTTT.

The V gene is TRBV30, the J gene TRBJ2-1; 10 bases fit TRBD1. The CDR3 is made up of 14 amino acids. CDR1 and CDR2 from the germline V gene are GTSNPN and SVGIG (reference sequence). V shed 5 bases and J 8 bases; nucleotides not matched to a gene: 9. CDR3 sequence: CAWWGGTGVHEQFF. The CDR3 DNA follows: TGTGCCTGGTGGGGCGGGACAGGGGTGCATGAGCAGTTCTTC. The entire variable domain, with the rest obtained from reference TRBV30 and TRBJ2-1, is as follows: SQTIHQWPATLVQPVGSPLSLECTVEGTSNPNLYWYRQAAGRGLQLLFYSVGIGQISSEVPQNLSASRPQDRQFILSSKKLLLSDSGFYLCAWWGGTGVHEQFFGPGTRLTVL.

The rearrangement links TRBV27 to TRBJ1-5; D is unclear. The CDR3 consists of 16 residues. The germline gives CDR1 MNHEY, CDR2 SMNVEV (reference sequence). Trimming stripped 4 bases from V and 0 bases from J, with 13 bases between. CDR3 sequence (DNA): TGTGCCAGCAGTTCCCACGAGGGCTATAGCAATCAGCCCCAGCATTTT. As protein: CASSSHEGYSNQPQHF.

V gene TRBV5-6 combines with J gene TRBJ1-5, with TRBD1 matching 7 bases. J was trimmed by 6 bases and V by 4 bases; bases with no gene match: 4. This CDR3 has 13 residues. Looked up from germline, CDR1 is SGHDT and CDR2 is YYEEEE. CDR3 sequence (DNA): TGTGCCAGCAGCCGAGGGGGCGGTCAGCCCCAGCATTTT. Its translation is CASSRGGGQPQHF.

V is TRBV5-4 and J is TRBJ1-2; 9 bases agree with TRBD1. V lost 0 bases and J lost 7; bases outside the gene matches: 1. The CDR3 spans 13 residues. Per germline, CDR1 SGHNT and CDR2 YYREEE (reference sequence). The CDR3 loop is CASSLGQGGGYTF. The CDR3 region has the DNA TGTGCCAGCAGCTTGGGACAGGGGGGTGGCTACACCTTC. The variable domain in full, with the rest retrieved from reference TRBV5-4 and TRBJ1-2, is ETGVTQSPTHLIKTRGQQVTLRCSSQSGHNTVSWYQQALGQGPQFIFQYYREEENGRGNFPPRFSGLQFPNYSSELNVNALELDDSALYLCASSLGQGGGYTFGSGTRLTVV.

The chain is built from TRBV30 and TRBJ2-1; D uncertain. The length of the CDR3 is 14 residues. CDR1 is GTSNPN and CDR2 is SVGIG in the germline V gene (reference sequence). V was trimmed by 0 bases and J by 4 bases, leaving 10 bases between them. CDR3 amino acids: CAWSVVLAYNEQFF. The CDR3 bases are TGTGCCTGGAGTGTGGTTCTGGCGTACAATGAGCAGTTCTTC.

This chain uses TRBV4-2 with TRBJ2-7; D is unclear. The CDR3 loop spans 16 amino acids. V was clipped by 2 bases and J by 4 bases, with 18 bases between them. CDR1 is LGHNA and CDR2 is YNFKEQ in the germline V gene. The CDR3 coding sequence is TGTGCCAGCAGCCAAACACACGGTGGGGTTTATTACGAGCAGTACTTC. Its translation: CASSQTHGGVYYEQYF.

The rearrangement uses TRBV21-1 and TRBJ2-1; TRBD2 is taken as the D call from the table, unchecked against the DNA. TRBV21-1 is noted as a pseudogene. CDR3 length: 15 residues. CDR3 sequence reads: CASSKRGGGQRALFF. The CDR3 bases are TGTGCCAGCAGCAAACGGGGAGGTGGGCAGCGTGCCTTGTTCTTC.

The chain combines TRBV10-2 with TRBJ2-1, with D possibly TRBD1 on 6 matching bases. This CDR3 comprises 14 residues. CDR1 and CDR2 (germline): WSHSY, SAAADI. Trimming took 8 bases from V and 8 from J, leaving 19 bases between them. The CDR3 coding sequence is TGCGCCAGCGGACAGCCGGTACCAGGGTATGAGCAGTTCTTC. This encodes CASGQPVPGYEQFF.

V gene TRBV24-1 combines with J gene TRBJ2-1; possibly TRBD2 for D (5 bases). The length of the CDR3 is 15 residues. Germline CDR1 is KGHDR and CDR2 is SFDVKD. V was shortened by 1 base and J by 1 base, with 7 bases between the two germline ends. The CDR3 coding sequence is TGTGCCACCAGTGATTTATCGGGATCCTACAATGAGCAGTTCTTC. Translating gives CATSDLSGSYNEQFF.

The CDR3 DNA reads TGCAGTGCTGATACCTTACAGGGGTTAGGCCCAAACACTGAAGCTTTCTTT. It yields the protein CSADTLQGLGPNTEAFF. The chain joins TRBV20-1 to TRBJ1-1; 7 bases line up with TRBD1. The CDR3 is 17 residues long. The germline gives CDR1 DFQATT, CDR2 SNEGSKA (reference sequence). After removal of 5 bases from V and 2 bases from J, the junction contained 17 bases not matched to a gene.